This T cell receptor (beta chain) was captured in a study of cytomegalovirus exposure and HLA in healthy donors. Germline assignment: CDR1 SGHNT and CDR2 YENEEA. CDR3 size: 14 residues. J was trimmed by 4 bases and V by 5 bases; bases with no gene match: 5. PCR primers comprised 60 Vbeta and 13 Jbeta primers. The method was immunoSEQ multiplex PCR; TCRdb's version includes in-frame clones alone and lacks a portion of them. The sample contains about 140,000 clones, 70% to 90% of which appear only once. As to this clone: Its antigen is unidentified.

Overall study results and limits: In a later analysis, V- and J-gene trimming of beta chains associated with a DCLRE1C missense variant, replicated independently. Presence/absence results assume similar sequencing depth per donor, which may not hold. A highly shared variant cluster was judged a likely technical artifact. When analyzed later, the rates of TCR association showed variation by HLA locus, with DRB1 the most and HLA-C the fewest.

The rearrangement links TRBV11-3 to TRBJ2-5; 9 bases are shared with TRBD1. This receptor was identified in a man in his forties or fifties in good health and CMV-seronegative. The sequenced sample was PBMCs. The CDR3 protein is CASSQPGQGETQYF. CDR3 coding DNA: TGTGCCAGCAGCCAACCGGGACAGGGAGAGACCCAGTACTTC.